This is a list of T cell receptor beta chains from one sample in a study of OX40 agonist ivuxolimab in advanced cancers. TCRdb keeps only in-frame clones here, not all; method: immunoSEQ multiplex PCR. The data contain 50,000 or so clones, about three quarters of them singletons. The source was CD4+ or CD8+ T cells sorted from blood, collected in a trial of the OX40 agonist ivuxolimab. The source of these receptors is an adult with an advanced solid tumor such as melanoma, head and neck, liver or kidney cancer. CDR3s leave out the opening cysteine and the closing phenylalanine or tryptophan. The order of the fields is V gene, J gene, CDR3 protein.

TRBV7-2	TRBJ1-5	ASSLQSGSRNQPQH
TRBV7-6	TRBJ2-7	ASSPGTSTYEQY
TRBV29-1	TRBJ1-2	SVVGGPYGYT
TRBV27	TRBJ2-3	ASSPTHGAGTTDTQY
TRBV11-2	TRBJ2-6	ASSLVTSRRLGMVVLT
TRBV5-1	TRBJ2-7	ASSLTGMNEQY
TRBV29-1	TRBJ2-7	SAETSGAAYEQY
TRBV11-2	TRBJ2-3	ASSWGDPSRTQY
TRBV7-9	TRBJ2-1	ASSTQAGGARSSYNEQF
TRBV2	TRBJ2-3	ASSELGPADTQY
TRBV5-5	TRBJ1-4	ASSLVGQLEEKLF
TRBV7-8	TRBJ1-5	ASSFQRSLSNQPQH
TRBV5-1	TRBJ2-3	ASSLDRTGPSTDTQY
TRBV6-5	TRBJ2-4	ASSYSGREGYIQY
TRBV19	TRBJ1-2	ASSIAGRRQARYGYT
TRBV18	TRBJ1-2	ASSPSAGGYGYT
TRBV9	TRBJ2-7	ASSVSGTDDNEQY
TRBV10-1	TRBJ1-1	ASSESDQGGNTEAF
TRBV14	TRBJ1-1	ASSGMWSGNTEAF
TRBV29-1	TRBJ2-5	SVKSSGVEQY
TRBV27	TRBJ2-3	ASSPPSTDTQY
TRBV10-3	TRBJ1-5	AISRDGSNQPQH
TRBV6-5	TRBJ2-1	ASSRSGRRRNEQF
TRBV11-1	TRBJ2-7	ASSPRKGYEQY
TRBV19	TRBJ2-3	ASSKQGTSLTDTQY
TRBV11-2	TRBJ2-7	ASSARDGTYEQY
TRBV5-1	TRBJ2-4	ASSLLGVAKNIQY
TRBV6-5	TRBJ1-3	ASSLHQEPGNTIY
TRBV5-1	TRBJ2-1	ASSLGGGSLGNEQF
TRBV27	TRBJ1-1	ASSLSHAGANTEAF
TRBV27	TRBJ1-1	ASSRIPFEAF
TRBV11-2	TRBJ2-3	ASSLDRGGDTQY
TRBV27	TRBJ2-3	ASSYQGGSTDTQY
TRBV9	TRBJ2-7	ASSVEGTGGQYEQY
TRBV6-6	TRBJ2-5	ASSYGALQETQY
TRBV11-2	TRBJ1-2	ASSLSGVGNYGYT
TRBV12-5	TRBJ2-1	ASTIPGLAELNEQF
TRBV5-1	TRBJ1-3	ASSTGQPISGNTIY
TRBV19	TRBJ2-7	ASSAASGIYEQY
TRBV30	TRBJ1-1	AWSRPNTEAF
TRBV29-1	TRBJ2-7	SVDFYRDYEQY
TRBV7-9	TRBJ1-1	ASSLAQRGQAF
TRBV7-7	TRBJ2-5	ASSLGLAGEGETQY
TRBV5-6	TRBJ2-2	ASSQTRTTGELF
TRBV5-1	TRBJ2-7	ASSLVAHVTVGYEQY
TRBV5-1	TRBJ1-3	ASSLVSGVGNTIY
TRBV5-4	TRBJ1-2	ASSLRNDGYT
TRBV27	TRBJ1-4	ASSVRGRTNEKLF
TRBV18	TRBJ2-7	ASSPSGGSSYEQY
TRBV7-9	TRBJ2-1	ASSSGVNEQF
TRBV5-1	TRBJ2-5	ASSPRTYEETQY
TRBV28	TRBJ1-1	ASSLRVRPMNTEAF
TRBV4-3	TRBJ2-2	ASSPGLAGVRELF
TRBV6-6	TRBJ2-1	ASSLSEQF